This entry is about one T cell receptor beta chain. The target of this receptor is not known. Per-base qualities were not stored, and no clone one base away is much larger. This record belongs to a study of vaccination effects on CD4 cells after COVID-19 (dated by TCRdb to the early 2020s). Turning to the overall study: Each participant received two doses of an mRNA SARS-CoV-2 vaccine, either BNT162b2 or mRNA-1273. Cultures from other donors in the study were sequenced with the Oncomine TCR Beta short-read assay on an Illumina iSeq 100. SARS-CoV-2 spike-specific CD4+ TCR repertoires were compared before and after mRNA vaccination in COVID-19 convalescent patients and in infection-naive vaccine recipients. A total of 9 to 11 COVID-19 convalescent patients and a few SARS-CoV-2-naive healthy vaccine recipients were included in the full study. Here is what the overall study found, with its caveats: In healthy vaccine recipients, vaccine-induced clones were almost all SARS-CoV-2 mono-reactive, with only 1 of 255 being cross-reactive with common cold coronaviruses. Marked clonal contraction was observed in both infection-induced and vaccine-induced clones at late post-vaccination timepoints, consistent with waning T cell responses. Limitations of the study were the small number of convalescent patients and the absence of early post-infection timepoints.

To identify antigen-specific CD4+ T cell clonotypes by their expansion, the ViraFEST assay first stimulated PBMC with viral peptide pools and then applied TCR sequencing. After less than 13 days of culture, CD4+ T cells were isolated with the EasySep CD4+ T cell isolation kit. None of the healthy vaccine recipients had a prior SARS-CoV-2 infection, which was confirmed by nucleocapsid antibody tests that came back negative both before and after vaccination. Two million PBMC per well were cultured in IMDM with approximately 5% human AB serum, 10 IU/ml IL-2 and gentamicin, plus 10 ug/ml peptides. On days 3 and 7, half of the culture medium was replaced with fresh IL-2-containing medium. Unless noted otherwise, every peptide stimulation condition was cultured in triplicate wells. Using Ficoll-Paque Plus gradient centrifugation, PBMC were separated from whole blood and then either used fresh or cryopreserved at -140C. The overlapping peptide pools covered the spike proteins of SARS-CoV-2 as well as those of the common cold coronaviruses HCoV-NL63, HCoV-OC43 and HCoV-229E. The QIAamp micro DNA kit was used to extract genomic DNA from the cultured CD4+ T cells.

As encoded in the germline V gene (reference sequence), CDR1 is SGHNT while CDR2 is YYREEE. Taken from cysteine to phenylalanine, the CDR3 has 15 residues. Solely the CDR3 DNA is kept, with 45 bases framed from the first base. V was cut back by 0 bases and J by 6 bases, leaving a gap of 14 bases between them. Receptor amplification or capture employed the immunoSEQ multiplex PCR assay. DNA from the cultured, isolated CD4+ T cells was subjected to TCR beta CDR3 sequencing. As for the original processing: Non-productive TCR sequences were removed and reads were trimmed to the CDR3 region, keeping CDR3s of at least 7 amino acids. Antigen-specific clonotypes were identified using the MANAFEST web app by comparison of expansion in peptide wells against reference cultures. For clones to be considered positive, expansion at FDR<0.05 versus reference and all other wells, an odds ratio above 5, and a frequency above 0.1% in two replicate wells were required. A clonotype was called cross-reactive if it was significantly expanded both in SARS-CoV-2 spike wells and in at least one common cold coronavirus spike condition. Using the stringdist R package, CDR3 similarity was measured by Levenshtein distance, and unrooted trees were constructed with ape in R 3.6.1. Sourced from immuneACCESS, this table was stored by TCRdb with only in-frame sequences that have V and J called. A share of the clones is absent; for the studies checked, an unresolved V gene accounts for under half, and the remainder has no known explanation. That table is the source of V, J and clone size, and D and trimming were worked out from the DNA. Here the sample has tens of thousands of clones; around 79% occur a single time. The leading ten clones occupy around 3.2% of the sample.

This TCR was recovered from a human donor who received a COVID-19 vaccine. Sequenced material: CD4+ T cells from PBMCs cultured with HCoV-NL63 spike peptides, taken before COVID-19 vaccination. Read against the paper, the sample's cell subset or site label means: HCoV-NL63 spike overlapping peptide pool stimulation. This receptor chain uses TRBV5-4 and TRBJ2-3; the D call is tentative, TRBD1 or TRBD2, as each matches 5 bases. The CDR3 here reads CASSLEGTGKDTQYF. The nucleotides are TGTGCCAGCAGCTTGGAGGGGACCGGGAAGGATACGCAGTATTTT.